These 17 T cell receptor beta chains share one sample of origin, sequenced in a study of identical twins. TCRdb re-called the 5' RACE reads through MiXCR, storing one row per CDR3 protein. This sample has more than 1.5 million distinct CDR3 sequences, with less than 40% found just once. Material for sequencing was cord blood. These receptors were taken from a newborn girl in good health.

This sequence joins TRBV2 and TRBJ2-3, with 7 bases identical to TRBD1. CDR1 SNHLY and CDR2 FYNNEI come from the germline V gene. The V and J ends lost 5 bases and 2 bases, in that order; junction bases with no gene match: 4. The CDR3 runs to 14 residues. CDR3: CASSRQGLTDTQYF. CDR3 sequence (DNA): TGTGCCAGCAGTCGACAGGGCCTCACAGATACGCAGTATTTT.

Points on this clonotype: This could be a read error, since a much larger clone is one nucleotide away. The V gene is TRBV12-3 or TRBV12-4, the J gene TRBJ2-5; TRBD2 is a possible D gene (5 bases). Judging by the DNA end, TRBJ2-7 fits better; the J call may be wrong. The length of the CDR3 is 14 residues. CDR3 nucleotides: TGTGCCTGCAGCTACAACGGAGGATACTACGAGCAGTACTTC. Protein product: CACSYNGGYYEQYF.

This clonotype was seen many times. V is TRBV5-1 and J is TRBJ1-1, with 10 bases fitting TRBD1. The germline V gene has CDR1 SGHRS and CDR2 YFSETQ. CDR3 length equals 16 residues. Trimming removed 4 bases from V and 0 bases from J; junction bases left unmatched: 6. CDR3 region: CASSTGQGKVNTEAFF. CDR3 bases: TGCGCCAGCAGCACGGGACAGGGGAAGGTGAACACTGAAGCTTTCTTT.

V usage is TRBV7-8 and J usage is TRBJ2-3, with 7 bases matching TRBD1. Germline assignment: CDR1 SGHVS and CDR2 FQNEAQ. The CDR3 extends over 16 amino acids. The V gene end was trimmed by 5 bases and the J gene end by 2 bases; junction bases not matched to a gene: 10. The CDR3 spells CASSQGQFFPTDTQYF. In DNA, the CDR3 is TGTGCCAGCAGCCAGGGACAGTTTTTCCCCACAGATACGCAGTATTTT.

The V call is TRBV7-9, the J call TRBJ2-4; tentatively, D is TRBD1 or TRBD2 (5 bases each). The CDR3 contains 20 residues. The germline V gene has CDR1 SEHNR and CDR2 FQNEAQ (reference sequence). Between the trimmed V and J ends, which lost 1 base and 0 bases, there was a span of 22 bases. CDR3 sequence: CASSLGAYLSGTAAKNIQYF. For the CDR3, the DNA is TGTGCCAGCAGCTTAGGAGCTTATCTTTCCGGGACGGCAGCCAAAAACATTCAGTACTTC.

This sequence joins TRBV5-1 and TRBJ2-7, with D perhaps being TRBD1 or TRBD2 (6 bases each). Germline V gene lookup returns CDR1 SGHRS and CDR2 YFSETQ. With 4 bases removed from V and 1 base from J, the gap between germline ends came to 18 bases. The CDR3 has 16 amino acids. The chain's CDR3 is CASSRTVGGASYEQYF. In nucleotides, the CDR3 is TGCGCCAGCAGCCGAACAGTGGGGGGCGCTTCCTACGAGCAGTACTTC.

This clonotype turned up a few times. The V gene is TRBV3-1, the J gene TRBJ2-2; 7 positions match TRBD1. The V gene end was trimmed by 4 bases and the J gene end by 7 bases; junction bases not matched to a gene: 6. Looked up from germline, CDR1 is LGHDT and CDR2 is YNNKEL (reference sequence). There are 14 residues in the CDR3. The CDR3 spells CASSPTGKGGELFF. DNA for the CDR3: TGTGCCAGCAGCCCGACAGGGAAAGGCGGGGAGCTGTTTTTT. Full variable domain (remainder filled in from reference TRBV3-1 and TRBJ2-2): DTAVSQTPKYLVTQMGNDKSIKCEQNLGHDTMYWYKQDSKKFLKIMFSYNNKELIINETVPNRFSPKSPDKAHLNLHINSLELGDSAVYFCASSPTGKGGELFFGEGSRLTVL.

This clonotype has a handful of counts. Here the CDR3 DNA reads TGTGCCAGCAGCCGCACTGGCTACAGCACAGATACGCAGTATTTT. Its translation: CASSRTGYSTDTQYF. The rearrangement links TRBV3-1 to TRBJ2-3; D is ambiguous. CDR3 length: 15 amino acids. The germline V gene has CDR1 LGHDT and CDR2 YNNKEL (reference sequence). V lost 4 bases and J lost 0, with 11 bases in between.

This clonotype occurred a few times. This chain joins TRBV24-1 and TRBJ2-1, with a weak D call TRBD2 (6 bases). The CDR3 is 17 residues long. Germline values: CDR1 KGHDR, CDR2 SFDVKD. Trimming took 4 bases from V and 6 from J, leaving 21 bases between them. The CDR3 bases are TGTGCCACCAGTGAACGTAAATGGCGGGAAGGGTTCAATGAGCAGTTCTTC. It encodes CATSERKWREGFNEQFF.

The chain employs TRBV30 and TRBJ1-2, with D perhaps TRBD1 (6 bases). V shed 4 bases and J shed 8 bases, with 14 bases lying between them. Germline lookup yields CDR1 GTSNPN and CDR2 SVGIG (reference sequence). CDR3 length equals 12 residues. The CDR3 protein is CAWNRDVRGYTF. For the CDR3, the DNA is TGTGCCTGGAACAGGGACGTCAGGGGCTACACCTTC.

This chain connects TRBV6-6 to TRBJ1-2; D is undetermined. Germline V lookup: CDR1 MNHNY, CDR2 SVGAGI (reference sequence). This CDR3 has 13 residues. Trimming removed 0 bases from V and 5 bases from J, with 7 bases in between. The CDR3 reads CASSYSQTYGYTF. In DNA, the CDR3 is TGTGCCAGCAGTTACTCCCAGACTTATGGCTACACCTTC.

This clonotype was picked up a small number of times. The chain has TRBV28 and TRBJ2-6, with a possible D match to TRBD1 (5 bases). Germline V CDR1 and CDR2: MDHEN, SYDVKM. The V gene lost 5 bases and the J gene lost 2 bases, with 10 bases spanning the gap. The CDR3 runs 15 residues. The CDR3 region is CASSLQVPGANVLTF. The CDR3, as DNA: TGTGCCAGCAGTCTACAGGTCCCTGGGGCCAACGTCCTGACTTTC.

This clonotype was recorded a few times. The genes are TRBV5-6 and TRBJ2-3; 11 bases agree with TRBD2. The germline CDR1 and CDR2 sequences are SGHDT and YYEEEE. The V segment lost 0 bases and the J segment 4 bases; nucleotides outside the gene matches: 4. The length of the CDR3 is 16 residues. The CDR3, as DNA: TGTGCCAGCAGCTTGGCCCTAGCGGGGGGATCAGATACGCAGTATTTT. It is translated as CASSLALAGGSDTQYF.

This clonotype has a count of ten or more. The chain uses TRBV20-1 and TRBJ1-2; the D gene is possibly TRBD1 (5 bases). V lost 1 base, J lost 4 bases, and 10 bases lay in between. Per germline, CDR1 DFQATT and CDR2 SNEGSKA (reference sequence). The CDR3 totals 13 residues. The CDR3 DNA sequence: TGCAGTGCTAGAGTTCGGGGCATCTATGGCTACACCTTC. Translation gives CSARVRGIYGYTF.

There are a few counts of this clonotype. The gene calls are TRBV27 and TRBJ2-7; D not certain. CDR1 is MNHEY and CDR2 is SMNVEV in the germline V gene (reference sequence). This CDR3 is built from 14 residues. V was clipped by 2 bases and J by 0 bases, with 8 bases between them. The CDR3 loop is CASSLLPVSYEQYF. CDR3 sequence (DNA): TGTGCCAGCAGTTTACTGCCAGTCTCCTACGAGCAGTACTTC.

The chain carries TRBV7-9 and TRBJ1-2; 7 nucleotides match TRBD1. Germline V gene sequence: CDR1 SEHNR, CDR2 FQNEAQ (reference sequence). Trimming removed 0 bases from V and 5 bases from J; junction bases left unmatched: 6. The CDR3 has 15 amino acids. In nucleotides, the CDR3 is TGTGCCAGCAGCTTAGCAGGGGGCAGAGATTATGGCTACACCTTC. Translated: CASSLAGGRDYGYTF.

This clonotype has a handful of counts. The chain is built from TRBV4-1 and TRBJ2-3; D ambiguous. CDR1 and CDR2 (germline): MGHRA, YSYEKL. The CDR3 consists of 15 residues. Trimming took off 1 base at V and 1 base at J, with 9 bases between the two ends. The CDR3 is CASSQVSTRTDTQYF. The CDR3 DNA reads TGCGCCAGCAGCCAAGTCTCCACTCGCACAGATACGCAGTATTTT.